The T cell receptor (beta chain) described here comes from a study of blood T cell repertoires in COVID-19. In the study overall: Acute and convalescent COVID-19 specimens originated in the United States, Italy and Spain. Sources were T cells, B-cell-depleted T cells, or PBMCs; the material itself was cDNA or gDNA.

In the original analysis: For nucleated cells, counts were estimated from reference gene primer amplification. TCRdb's copy holds only in-frame clones and misses some; the assay was immunoSEQ multiplex PCR. The V and J calls and clone size are taken from that table; D and trimming were inferred from the DNA. The data show almost 200,000 clones, 85% to 90% seen once. Trimming shortened V by 4 bases and J by 1 base, and 11 bases separated the two germline ends. CDR1 is WSHSY and CDR2 is SAAADI in the germline V gene. There are 15 residues in the CDR3. The TCR sequence derives from a woman aged 65 to 85 with acute or convalescent COVID-19. Input material: peripheral blood. The chain links TRBV10-2 to TRBJ1-3; TRBD1 might be the D (5 bases). The CDR3 region is CASSVQGQSGNTIYF. Written as DNA, the CDR3 is TGCGCCAGCAGTGTCCAGGGTCAATCTGGAAACACCATATATTTT.